The rows below give T cell receptor beta chains drawn from one sample of a study of cytomegalovirus exposure and HLA in healthy donors. Produced via immunoSEQ multiplex PCR; TCRdb's table is partial and in-frame only. The data contain 200,000 to 250,000 clones, around nine tenths of them singletons. The sequencing input was PBMCs. These receptors were obtained from a woman between 18 and 30 years old in good health and CMV-seronegative. Each CDR3 is given with its conserved first and last residue. The order of the fields is V gene, D gene, clone size, J gene, CDR3 protein, CDR3 DNA. A D gene is named only where the DNA matches it firmly. Clone size is stated in some rows and not others, as once, few, many or a class when expanded.

TRBV6-1	-	few	TRBJ1-6	CASSEWRGGSPLHF	TGTGCCAGCAGTGAATGGAGGGGTGGCTCACCCCTCCACTTT
TRBV30	TRBD2	-	TRBJ2-7	CAWTRETHEQYF	TGTGCCTGGACGCGGGAGACCCACGAGCAGTACTTC
TRBV4-2	-	-	TRBJ2-7	CASSQLIAAAEQYF	TGTGCCAGCAGCCAATTAATCGCTGCGGCCGAGCAGTACTTC
TRBV28	TRBD1	-	TRBJ1-5	CASSLDRDDQPQHF	TGTGCCAGCAGTTTGGACAGGGACGATCAGCCCCAGCATTTT
TRBV20-1	-	-	TRBJ2-1	CSASSHEQFF	TGCAGTGCTAGCTCCCATGAGCAGTTCTTC
TRBV5-6	-	once	TRBJ2-2	CASSLGPRVNTGELFF	TGTGCCAGCAGCTTGGGGCCCCGGGTTAACACCGGGGAGCTGTTTTTT
TRBV19	TRBD1	once	TRBJ1-1	CAATGGFWNTEAFF	TGTGCCGCCACAGGGGGTTTTTGGAACACTGAAGCTTTCTTT
TRBV4-2	-	-	TRBJ2-4	CASSHSPALQGGDIQYF	TGTGCCAGCAGCCATTCCCCGGCCCTACAGGGTGGGGACATTCAGTACTTC
TRBV9	-	-	TRBJ2-3	CASRLGATSTDTQYF	TGTGCCAGCAGATTGGGGGCCACTAGCACAGATACGCAGTATTTT
TRBV5-1	-	-	TRBJ1-1	CASSWIYRAEAFF	TGCGCCAGCAGCTGGATTTACAGGGCTGAAGCTTTCTTT
TRBV18	-	-	TRBJ1-6	CASSPSREGSPLHF	TGTGCCAGCTCACCCTCTCGCGAGGGCTCACCCCTCCACTTT
TRBV7-9	TRBD1	few	TRBJ1-2	CASSWADRVYRYTF	TGTGCCAGCAGTTGGGCAGACAGGGTTTATCGCTACACCTTC
TRBV27	TRBD2	-	TRBJ2-7	CASSLSLGGFGEQYF	TGTGCCAGCAGCTTAAGCCTCGGGGGGTTCGGCGAGCAGTACTTC
TRBV27	-	-	TRBJ1-1	CASMGSEGTEAFF	TGTGCCAGCATGGGTTCCGAGGGCACTGAAGCTTTCTTT
TRBV7-9	-	-	TRBJ1-2	CASSLVAGTNYGYTF	TGTGCCAGCAGCTTAGTGGCAGGAACTAACTATGGCTACACCTTC
TRBV2	TRBD2	-	TRBJ2-6	CASSEPIVTSGRSGANVLTF	TGTGCCAGCAGTGAACCGATAGTTACTAGCGGGAGATCTGGGGCCAACGTCCTGACTTTC
TRBV27	-	few	TRBJ2-1	CASTAYNEQFF	TGTGCCAGCACAGCCTACAATGAGCAGTTCTTC
TRBV9	TRBD1	-	TRBJ1-3	CASSVVGQSSGNTIYF	TGTGCCAGCAGCGTAGTGGGACAGAGCTCTGGAAACACCATATATTTT
TRBV6-1	-	-	TRBJ2-3	CASGSGAGQADTQYF	TGTGCCAGCGGATCAGGGGCAGGTCAGGCAGATACGCAGTATTTT
TRBV29-1	TRBD1	-	TRBJ2-1	CSADRRTEQFF	TGCAGCGCGGACAGGCGTACCGAGCAGTTCTTC
TRBV9	TRBD2	-	TRBJ2-7	CASSVQIAGQSYEQYF	TGTGCCAGCAGCGTACAGATAGCGGGACAATCCTACGAGCAGTACTTC
TRBV5-1	-	few	TRBJ1-2	CASSLERPLGYTF	TGCGCCAGCAGCTTGGAGCGCCCTCTTGGCTACACCTTC
TRBV5-1	TRBD2	-	TRBJ2-2	CASSLGVAGANTGELFF	TGCGCCAGCAGCTTGGGGGTAGCGGGGGCGAACACCGGGGAGCTGTTTTTT
TRBV7-6	-	few	TRBJ1-1	CASSLGGLNTEAFF	TGTGCCAGCAGCTTAGGGGGGCTGAACACTGAAGCTTTCTTT
TRBV18	TRBD2	-	TRBJ2-7	CASSLTSGSYEQYF	TGTGCCAGCTCACTGACTAGCGGATCCTACGAGCAGTACTTC
TRBV6-1	-	-	TRBJ2-7	CASSEGPEGSHEQYF	TGTGCCAGCAGTGAAGGGCCCGAGGGATCCCACGAGCAGTACTTC
TRBV2	-	-	TRBJ1-4	CARGLGATNEKLFF	TGTGCCAGGGGACTAGGGGCAACTAATGAAAAACTGTTTTTT
TRBV19	TRBD1	-	TRBJ1-1	CASSMQPGGIGTEAFF	TGTGCCAGTAGTATGCAACCAGGGGGCATCGGCACTGAAGCTTTCTTT
TRBV6-1	-	-	TRBJ2-3	CASSPQEITDTQYF	TGTGCCAGCTCCCCACAGGAGATCACAGATACGCAGTATTTT
TRBV10-2	-	-	TRBJ2-7	CASSPSRYEQYF	TGCGCCAGCAGTCCCTCCCGGTACGAGCAGTACTTC
TRBV18	TRBD1	-	TRBJ2-5	CASSPGTGSQETQYF	TGTGCCAGCTCACCCGGGACAGGGTCGCAAGAGACCCAGTACTTC
TRBV2	-	few	TRBJ2-7	CASRKETGAGGEQYF	TGTGCCAGCAGGAAGGAGACGGGTGCGGGTGGAGAGCAGTACTTC
TRBV29-1	-	-	TRBJ1-2	CSAGEGLGYTF	TGCAGCGCGGGGGAAGGGTTGGGCTACACCTTC
TRBV27	-	-	TRBJ2-1	CASVSGVPSSYNEQFF	TGTGCCAGTGTTAGCGGAGTACCGAGCTCCTACAATGAGCAGTTCTTC
TRBV10-2	TRBD1	-	TRBJ1-2	CASSVDRVDYGYTF	TGCGCCAGCAGTGTCGACAGGGTGGATTATGGCTACACCTTC
TRBV4-2	TRBD2	-	TRBJ2-1	CASSQDRAGVGNEQFF	TGTGCCAGCAGCCAAGATCGAGCGGGAGTGGGAAATGAGCAGTTCTTC
TRBV9	TRBD2	-	TRBJ2-1	CASSVEALAGGYNEQFF	TGTGCCAGCAGCGTAGAGGCATTAGCGGGGGGCTACAATGAGCAGTTCTTC
TRBV29-1	TRBD2	-	TRBJ2-7	CSVVGGGVSYEQYF	TGCAGCGTTGTTGGCGGGGGAGTCTCCTACGAGCAGTACTTC
TRBV14	-	-	TRBJ2-7	CASSQGGAPWEQYF	TGTGCCAGCAGCCAAGGTGGGGCCCCGTGGGAGCAGTACTTC
TRBV6-5	TRBD2	-	TRBJ2-1	CASSRGSIGNEQFF	TGTGCCAGCAGTCGCGGGAGTATTGGCAATGAGCAGTTCTTC
TRBV23-1	-	-	TRBJ1-4	CASRQGAPRLGCDEKLFF	TGCGCCAGCAGACAGGGAGCCCCGCGTCTCGGTTGTGATGAAAAACTGTTTTTT